This T cell receptor beta chain derives from a study of post-analysis software for immune sequencing data. As for the study in general: Progressive-relapsing, secondary progressive and relapsing-remitting multiple sclerosis were among the disease courses included.

With regard to this clonotype: Its specificity is unknown.

Presence of unique molecular identifiers characterized the TCR beta cDNA libraries. T cells, about 0.85 to 11 million of them, yielded 500,000 to 600,000 cDNA molecules. TCRdb processed the PCR reads anew with MiXCR; each CDR3 protein has one entry. The data show fewer than 700,000 distinct CDR3 sequences, roughly 46% seen once. There are 12 residues in the CDR3. The ends were cut back, 4 bases at V and 3 bases at J, with 7 bases in the middle. Regarding the study as a whole: F measure grouped same-batch samples tightly together. In multiple sclerosis, normalized Chao1 diversity was significantly below that of controls. In patients, five TRBV segments were more frequent than in controls, with TRBV5-6, TRBV5-1 and TRBV20-1 among them.

The origin of this receptor is a girl aged 5-17 years with multiple sclerosis. The material sequenced was blood. The V gene is TRBV12-3 or TRBV12-4, the J gene TRBJ2-7; D is undetermined. DNA for the CDR3: TGTGCCAGCAGTTCCCGATACTACGAGCAGTACTTC. This gives the protein CASSSRYYEQYF.